This T cell receptor (beta chain) was documented in a study of identifying expanded T cells in peripheral blood. Repertoires were generated with immunoSEQ multiplex PCR, while TCRdb's copy carries only in-frame clones and drops some. The sample lists 80,000 to 95,000 clones, about 91% occurring once. Germline CDR1 is SGHNT and CDR2 is YYREEE (reference sequence). Trimming shortened V by 4 bases and J by 1 base, and 14 bases separated the two germline ends. This CDR3 has 15 amino acids. Broader study findings: Approximately two-week clone count variance significantly increased as total template count grew. Differentially abundant clones: roughly 1.2 between replicates, approximately 16 at roughly 15 days, approximately 18 at four.

Healthy donors had no documented immune events, such as infections, while sampled. As to this clone: Its antigen is as yet unknown.

V and J are TRBV5-4 and TRBJ2-5, with TRBD2 as a possible D gene (5 bases). Sequenced sample: blood. The source of this sequence is a person aged 18 to 70 in good health. The CDR3 nucleotides read TGTGCCAGCAGCACCCTAAGCGGCTCCCAAGAGACCCAGTACTTC. Its protein product is CASSTLSGSQETQYF.